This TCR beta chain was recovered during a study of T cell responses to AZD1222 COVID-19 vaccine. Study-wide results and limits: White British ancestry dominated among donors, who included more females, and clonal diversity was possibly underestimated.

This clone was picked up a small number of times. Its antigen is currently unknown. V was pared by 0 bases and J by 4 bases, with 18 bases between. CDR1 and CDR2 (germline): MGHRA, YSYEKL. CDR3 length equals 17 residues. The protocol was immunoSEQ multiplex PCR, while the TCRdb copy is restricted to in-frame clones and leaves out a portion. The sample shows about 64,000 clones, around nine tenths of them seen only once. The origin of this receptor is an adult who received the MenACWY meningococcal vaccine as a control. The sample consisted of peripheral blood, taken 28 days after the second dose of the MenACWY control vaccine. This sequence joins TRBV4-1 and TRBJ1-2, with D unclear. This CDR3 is CASSQDWREGLGYGYTF. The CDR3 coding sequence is TGCGCCAGCAGCCAAGATTGGCGCGAGGGCCTGGGCTATGGCTACACCTTC.